Below are 18 T cell receptor beta chains sequenced from a single sample in a study of T cell repertoires in cytomegalovirus infection. TCRdb processed the reads anew with MiXCR; each CDR3 protein has one entry. The sample has some 320,000 distinct CDR3 sequences, almost 30% seen once; the top ten hold around 18%. These receptors' targets are unknown. The specimen comprised cultured PBMCs, sampled from culture after CMV antigen stimulation. The receptors derive from a human donor in good health (CMV status not recorded). Some clones in this sample may be carry-over from other donors' samples.

This clonotype was seen a few times. V usage is TRBV28 and J usage is TRBJ2-7; TRBD2 is a possible D gene (5 bases). The CDR3 extends over 13 amino acids. Germline V gives CDR1 MDHEN, CDR2 SYDVKM. The V gene lost 2 bases and the J gene lost 6 bases, with 11 bases spanning the gap. The CDR3 DNA follows: TGTGCCAGCAGTTTAAGCGGCGTTGCCGAGCAGTACTTC. Translation gives CASSLSGVAEQYF.

The V call is TRBV20-1, the J call TRBJ1-5; weak D call: TRBD1 (5 bases). The CDR3 totals 16 residues. Trimming removed 0 bases at V and 0 bases at J, with 12 bases between. Germline loops: CDR1 DFQATT, CDR2 SNEGSKA (reference sequence). This CDR3 is CSARELTEYSNQPQHF. The CDR3 coding sequence is TGCAGTGCTAGAGAGTTGACAGAGTATAGCAATCAGCCCCAGCATTTT.

This clonotype has a count of ten or more. This may come from a read error, since a much larger clone is one base off. The chain joins TRBV28 to TRBJ2-5; D possibly uses TRBD1 or TRBD2 (5 bases each). This CDR3 contains 11 residues. Germline assignment: CDR1 MDHEN and CDR2 SYDVKM. Trimming took off 4 bases at V and 5 bases at J, with 5 bases between the two ends. The CDR3 sequence: CASSWGETQYF. CDR3 DNA sequence: TGTGCCAGCAGTTGGGGGGAGACCCAGTACTTC.

This clonotype was seen a handful of times. The V call is TRBV12-3 or TRBV12-4, the J call TRBJ1-6, with D perhaps TRBD1 (6 bases). This CDR3 contains 13 residues. Trimming took 7 bases from V and 7 from J, leaving 11 bases between them. CDR3 residues: CASILGANSPLHF. The CDR3 coding sequence is TGTGCCAGCATCCTGGGGGCCAATTCACCCCTCCACTTT.

This sequence joins TRBV19 and TRBJ2-2; D may be TRBD1 (6 bases). Germline CDR1 is LNHDA and CDR2 is SQIVND (reference sequence). Trimming removed 7 bases from V and 6 bases from J, with 18 bases in between. This CDR3 has 15 residues. Written as DNA, the CDR3 is TGTGCCAGTATTGAGGACAGAGGGGTATCCGGGGAGCTGTTTTTT. This encodes CASIEDRGVSGELFF.

This clonotype was observed a handful of times. J is TRBJ1-2 and V is TRBV7-8; 8 nucleotides align to TRBD1. V lost 6 bases and J lost 3; bases outside the gene matches: 12. The germline gives CDR1 SGHVS, CDR2 FQNEAQ. This CDR3 has 16 amino acids. The CDR3 reads CASSSIRDRTYYGYTF. The CDR3 DNA reads TGTGCCAGCAGTTCTATCCGGGACAGGACCTACTATGGCTACACCTTC.

This clonotype showed up many times. The chain links TRBV29-1 to TRBJ2-1, with TRBD1 matching 8 bases. This CDR3 has 14 residues. V dropped 5 bases and J dropped 7; count of bases not matched to a gene: 10. Germline CDR1 reads SQVTM; CDR2 reads ANQGSEA. CDR3 sequence (DNA): TGCAGCGTTAGACCGACAGGGGTAAGGAATGAGCAGTTCTTC. It specifies CSVRPTGVRNEQFF.

The J gene is TRBJ2-1, the V gene TRBV7-3; 7 nucleotides match TRBD2. Germline assignment: CDR1 SGHTA and CDR2 FQGTGA. V gave up 4 bases and J gave up 1 base; unmatched junction bases: 13. This CDR3 spans 18 amino acids. The chain's CDR3 is CASSSRAGGFLSYNEQFF. Written as DNA, the CDR3 is TGTGCCAGCAGCTCCCGGGCCGGGGGGTTTTTGTCCTACAATGAGCAGTTCTTC.

V is TRBV7-9 and J is TRBJ2-3; 7 bases align to TRBD2. Germline V gives CDR1 SEHNR, CDR2 FQNEAQ (reference sequence). This CDR3 is built from 14 residues. Unmatched junction bases numbered 11, after V lost 10 bases and J lost 4 bases. DNA of the CDR3: TGTGCCATCCCTACCCAAGCGGGGTCAGATACGCAGTATTTT. Protein: CAIPTQAGSDTQYF.

The gene calls are TRBV27 and TRBJ1-2; D is unclear. Germline-derived CDR1 and CDR2 are MNHEY and SMNVEV (reference sequence). Trimming left V 5 bases short and J 4 bases short, with 20 bases between. The CDR3 spans 16 residues. The chain's CDR3 is CASSPSLVAGSYGYTF. The CDR3 region has the DNA TGTGCCAGCAGTCCCTCATTAGTGGCAGGAAGCTATGGCTACACCTTC.

This chain joins TRBV12-3 or TRBV12-4 and TRBJ2-2; 9 nucleotides agree with TRBD1. The CDR3 loop spans 14 amino acids. Germline trimming cut 7 bases from V and 5 bases from J; bases unmatched to any gene: 5. The CDR3 sequence is CASTRDRVTGELFF. In nucleotides, the CDR3 is TGTGCCAGCACGCGGGACAGGGTGACCGGGGAGCTGTTTTTT.

V gene TRBV7-9 combines with J gene TRBJ2-3, with D possibly called TRBD1 or TRBD2 (6 bases each). CDR1 is SEHNR, CDR2 FQNEAQ, per germline (reference sequence). This CDR3 has 14 residues. V dropped 8 bases and J dropped 6 bases, with 18 bases sitting between them. In DNA form, the CDR3 reads TGTGCCAGCCTGTGGAGGGGGACGAGGGATACGCAGTATTTT. Residues: CASLWRGTRDTQYF.

The chain recombines TRBV30 with TRBJ1-6; D gene ambiguous. The V and J ends lost 2 bases and 8 bases respectively, with 10 bases between them. Germline V lookup: CDR1 GTSNPN, CDR2 SVGIG (reference sequence). The CDR3 totals 13 residues. The CDR3 sequence is CAWSQFTDSPLHF. The CDR3 DNA sequence: TGTGCCTGGAGTCAGTTTACGGATTCACCCCTCCACTTT.

The table lists this clonotype with a few counts. V usage is TRBV2 and J usage is TRBJ2-7; the D is unclear. Trimming took 6 bases from V and 1 from J, leaving 4 bases between them. CDR1 is SNHLY and CDR2 is FYNNEI in the germline V gene. The CDR3 length is 11 residues. As DNA, the CDR3 is TGTGCCAGCAGGAGATCCTACGAGCAGTACTTC. Its translation is CASRRSYEQYF.

This clonotype was detected many times. The CDR3 DNA sequence: TGTGCCAGCAGTTTTTTGCGGGAGCAGTACTTC. Translation: CASSFLREQYF. V usage is TRBV12-3 or TRBV12-4 and J usage is TRBJ2-7; no clear D. V was clipped by 3 bases and J by 7 bases, with 7 bases between them. This CDR3 has 11 residues.

The chain has TRBV5-1 and TRBJ2-7; D perhaps matches TRBD2 (6 bases). With 4 bases removed from V and 3 bases from J, the gap between germline ends came to 14 bases. The CDR3 has 14 amino acids. Germline CDR1 SGHRS, CDR2 YFSETQ. In DNA form, the CDR3 reads TGCGCCAGCAGCCCAGACGGGGGTGGCTACGAGCAGTACTTC. It codes for CASSPDGGGYEQYF. Complete variable domain (other parts from reference TRBV5-1 and TRBJ2-7): KAGVTQTPRYLIKTRGQQVTLSCSPISGHRSVSWYQQTPGQGLQFLFEYFSETQRNKGNFPGRFSGRQFSNSRSEMNVSTLELGDSALYLCASSPDGGGYEQYFGPGTRLTVT.

The chain employs TRBV5-1 and TRBJ2-5; D is undetermined. Germline CDR1 and CDR2: SGHRS and YFSETQ. This CDR3 has 14 residues. The germline V and J ends were trimmed by 2 bases and 0 bases, with 8 bases remaining between them. CDR3 nucleotide sequence: TGCGCCAGCAGCTTCTCCTGGTACCAAGAGACCCAGTACTTC. This encodes CASSFSWYQETQYF.

The table lists this clonotype with a few counts. This chain joins TRBV10-3 and TRBJ2-7; possibly TRBD2 for D (6 bases). CDR3 length: 11 amino acids. V gave up 6 bases and J gave up 4 bases, with 7 bases separating them. The germline gives CDR1 ENHRY, CDR2 SYGVKD. CDR3 nucleotide sequence: TGTGCCATCAGCGGGACTTACGAGCAGTACTTC. It translates to CAISGTYEQYF.